The rows below give T cell receptor beta chains drawn from one sample of a study of T cell changes during pregnancy in multiple sclerosis. Repertoires were generated with immunoSEQ multiplex PCR, while TCRdb's copy carries only in-frame clones and drops some. Here the sample spans roughly 35,000 clones, 90% being singletons. Sequences were derived from CD8+ T cells from peripheral blood mononuclear cells, sampled before pregnancy. All receptors derive from a female donor with multiple sclerosis, enrolled in a pregnancy study. The CDR3 runs from the conserved cysteine through the conserved F or W. The D gene is left open where the match is weak. Clone size appears in some rows only: once, few, many, or a class for an expanded clone.

d_call	clone_size	v_call	j_call	cdr3_aa	cdr3_nt
-	-	TRBV30	TRBJ1-1	CAWSRVNTEAFF	TGTGCATGGAGCAGGGTGAACACTGAAGCTTTCTTT
-	-	TRBV5-1	TRBJ1-2	CASGGDGYTF	TGCGCCAGCGGGGGGGACGGCTACACCTTC
-	few	TRBV7-9	TRBJ1-1	CASSLGAYEAFF	TGTGCCAGCAGCTTGGGGGCCTATGAAGCTTTCTTT
TRBD2	-	TRBV18	TRBJ2-7	CATRGTSGTYEQYF	TGTGCCACCCGGGGGACTAGCGGGACCTACGAGCAGTACTTC
-	-	TRBV5-8	TRBJ1-1	CASSLWGPGADTEAFF	TGTGCCAGCAGCTTGTGGGGGCCAGGGGCTGACACTGAAGCTTTCTTT
-	-	TRBV9	TRBJ1-1	CASSGGGTTEAFF	TGTGCCAGCAGCGGTGGAGGAACCACTGAAGCTTTCTTT
-	-	TRBV5-6	TRBJ2-2	CASSSGLAWDTGELFF	TGTGCCAGCAGCTCCGGGTTAGCGTGGGACACCGGGGAGCTGTTTTTT
TRBD1	-	TRBV18	TRBJ1-2	CASSRRDRGFNGYTF	TGTGCCAGCTCACGACGGGACAGGGGATTTAATGGCTACACCTTC
-	-	TRBV5-1	TRBJ1-2	CASSLEGVAYGYTF	TGCGCCAGCAGCTTGGAAGGGGTAGCCTATGGCTACACCTTC
TRBD2	-	TRBV5-4	TRBJ2-1	CASSLDGLAGYYNEQFF	TGTGCCAGCAGCTTGGACGGACTAGCGGGTTACTACAATGAGCAGTTCTTC
TRBD1	few	TRBV25-1	TRBJ1-1	CASSGGRTEAFF	TGTGCCAGCTCAGGGGGAAGAACTGAAGCTTTCTTT
TRBD2	-	TRBV7-7	TRBJ2-7	CASSDSGGADEQYF	TGTGCCAGCAGTGACTCGGGGGGAGCGGACGAGCAGTACTTC
-	once	TRBV7-2	TRBJ1-2	CASSSTGTPSRGYTF	TGTGCCAGCAGCTCAACAGGGACCCCTTCGAGGGGCTACACCTTC
-	-	TRBV4-1	TRBJ2-1	CASSREGPSSDEQFF	TGCGCCAGCTCTAGAGAGGGTCCCAGCTCCGATGAGCAGTTCTTC
TRBD1	few	TRBV19	TRBJ2-4	CASTPGQGGIQYF	TGTGCCAGTACTCCGGGACAGGGTGGCATTCAGTACTTC
TRBD2	-	TRBV5-1	TRBJ2-7	CASSLSGGDEQYF	TGCGCCAGCAGCCTAAGTGGGGGGGACGAGCAGTACTTC
TRBD2	many	TRBV7-8	TRBJ2-5	CASSGPGTSGDYLLETQYF	TGTGCCAGCAGCGGACCCGGGACTAGCGGGGACTACCTCCTGGAGACCCAGTACTTC
TRBD1	-	TRBV5-6	TRBJ2-5	CASSLDPGGGETQYF	TGTGCCAGCAGCTTGGATCCAGGGGGCGGAGAGACCCAGTACTTC
TRBD2	-	TRBV2	TRBJ2-7	CASSEIGTSGTSPYEQYF	TGTGCCAGCAGTGAAATCGGGACTAGCGGGACTTCACCCTACGAGCAGTACTTC
TRBD2	once	TRBV2	TRBJ2-3	CASSSSHPSGGIDTQYF	TGTGCCAGCAGTTCCTCTCATCCTAGCGGGGGGATTGATACGCAGTATTTT
TRBD2	-	TRBV4-2	TRBJ2-3	CASRQRLASTDTQYF	TGTGCCAGCAGGCAACGACTAGCGAGCACAGATACGCAGTATTTT
-	once	TRBV4-3	TRBJ2-7	CASSQDSSLSYEQYF	TGCGCCAGCAGCCAGGACAGCTCCCTCTCCTACGAGCAGTACTTC
-	-	TRBV2	TRBJ2-7	CASSEEQNSYEQYF	TGTGCCAGCAGTGAAGAACAGAACAGTTACGAGCAGTACTTC
TRBD2	once	TRBV7-9	TRBJ2-4	CASSPLLAGSKNIQYF	TGTGCCAGCAGCCCCCTACTAGCGGGGTCCAAAAACATTCAGTACTTC
TRBD2	once	TRBV10-2	TRBJ2-1	CATRKRGDNEQFF	TGCGCCACGAGGAAGCGGGGGGACAATGAGCAGTTCTTC
TRBD1	few	TRBV10-1	TRBJ1-5	CASSEGQALYSNQPQHF	TGCGCCAGCAGTGAGGGACAGGCGTTATATAGCAATCAGCCCCAGCATTTT
-	-	TRBV29-1	TRBJ2-3	CSVEGGIGTDTQYF	TGCAGCGTTGAGGGGGGAATCGGAACAGATACGCAGTATTTT
-	-	TRBV7-9	TRBJ1-2	CASSSQGPYGYTF	TGTGCCAGCAGCTCTCAGGGGCCCTATGGCTACACCTTC
-	-	TRBV7-3	TRBJ1-6	CASSLNPGSSPLHF	TGTGCCAGCAGCTTAAACCCAGGGTCGTCACCCCTCCACTTT
-	-	TRBV9	TRBJ2-3	CASSDRDYTQYF	TGTGCCAGCAGCGACCGGGACTATACGCAGTATTTT
-	once	TRBV9	TRBJ2-1	CASSVEGYEQFF	TGTGCCAGCAGCGTAGAGGGGTACGAGCAGTTCTTC
-	-	TRBV5-4	TRBJ2-3	CASSLGSGTSTDTQYF	TGTGCCAGCAGCTTGGGGTCGGGGACTAGCACAGATACGCAGTATTTT
-	-	TRBV7-9	TRBJ2-6	CASSPREGAGGANVLTF	TGTGCCAGCAGCCCTCGGGAGGGGGCGGGTGGGGCCAACGTCCTGACTTTC
-	-	TRBV27	TRBJ1-4	CASSLISGGFEKLFF	TGTGCCAGCAGTTTAATCTCGGGGGGGTTTGAAAAACTGTTTTTT
-	-	TRBV6-6	TRBJ2-7	CASSYVRQDYEQYF	TGTGCCAGCAGTTACGTGCGACAGGACTACGAGCAGTACTTC
TRBD1	once	TRBV6-5	TRBJ2-7	CASSYGTGGEQYF	TGTGCCAGCAGTTACGGGACAGGGGGCGAGCAGTACTTC
TRBD1	-	TRBV2	TRBJ2-7	CATLSGQGDVEQYF	TGTGCCACCCTCTCAGGCCAGGGGGACGTCGAGCAGTACTTC
-	-	TRBV7-6	TRBJ1-1	CASSLFLGDVNTEAFF	TGTGCCAGCAGCTTATTTTTAGGGGATGTGAACACTGAAGCTTTCTTT
-	-	TRBV9	TRBJ2-7	CASSTTDRPYEQYF	TGTGCCAGCAGCACCACAGACAGGCCCTACGAGCAGTACTTC
-	-	TRBV5-1	TRBJ2-3	CASSYIVATDTQYF	TGCGCCAGCAGCTATATTGTGGCAACGGATACGCAGTATTTT
TRBD1	once	TRBV5-1	TRBJ1-2	CASSQTGGNGYTF	TGCGCCAGCAGCCAGACAGGGGGCAATGGCTACACCTTC